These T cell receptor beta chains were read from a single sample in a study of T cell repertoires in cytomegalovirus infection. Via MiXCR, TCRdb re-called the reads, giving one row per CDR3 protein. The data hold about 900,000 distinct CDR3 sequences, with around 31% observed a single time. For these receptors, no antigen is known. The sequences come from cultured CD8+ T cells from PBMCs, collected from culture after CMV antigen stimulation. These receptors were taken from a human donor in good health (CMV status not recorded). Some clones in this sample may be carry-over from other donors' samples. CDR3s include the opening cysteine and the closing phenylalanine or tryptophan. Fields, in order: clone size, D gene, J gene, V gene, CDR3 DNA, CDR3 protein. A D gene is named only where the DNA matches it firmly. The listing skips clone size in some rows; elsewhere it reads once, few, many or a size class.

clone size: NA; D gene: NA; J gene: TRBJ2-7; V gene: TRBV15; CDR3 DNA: TGTGCCACCAGCAGAGTGGTTCCAGGAAGCTCCTACGAGCAGTACTTC; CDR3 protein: CATSRVVPGSSYEQYF
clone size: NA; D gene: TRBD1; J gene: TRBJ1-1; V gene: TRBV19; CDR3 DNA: TGTGCCATCGGGACAGCTTATGAAGCTTTCTTT; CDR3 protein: CAIGTAYEAFF
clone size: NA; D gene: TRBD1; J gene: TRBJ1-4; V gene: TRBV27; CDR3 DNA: TGTGCCAGCAGTTCCCGGGACAGGGAGATTCCTAATGAAAAACTGTTTTTT; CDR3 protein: CASSSRDREIPNEKLFF
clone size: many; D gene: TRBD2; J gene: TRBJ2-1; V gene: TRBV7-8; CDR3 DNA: TGTGCCAGCAGCTTAGGGACTAGCGGGGCTTACAATGAGCAGTTCTTC; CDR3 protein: CASSLGTSGAYNEQFF
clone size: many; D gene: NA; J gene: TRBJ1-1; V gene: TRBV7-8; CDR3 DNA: TGTGCCAGCAGCTTAGGGCTGGGGTTCACTGAAGCTTTCTTT; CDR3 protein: CASSLGLGFTEAFF
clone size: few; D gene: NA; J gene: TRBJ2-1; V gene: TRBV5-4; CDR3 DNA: TGTGCCAGCTCGAGGGCGGGGAATGAGCAGTTCTTC; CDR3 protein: CASSRAGNEQFF
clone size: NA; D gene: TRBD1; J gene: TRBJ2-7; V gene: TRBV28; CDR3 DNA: TGTGCCAGCATAGGGACAGGGGATTCCTACGAGCAGCACTTC; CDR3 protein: CASIGTGDSYEQHF
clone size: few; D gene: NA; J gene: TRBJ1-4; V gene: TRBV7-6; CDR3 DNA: TGTGCCAGCAGCTTACTCGCCAGGGCAGATGAAAAACTGTTTTTT; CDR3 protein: CASSLLARADEKLFF
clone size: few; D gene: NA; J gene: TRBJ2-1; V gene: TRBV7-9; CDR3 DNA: TGTGCCAGCAGCTTAGTCCCCGGACGGGAATGGGAGCAGTTCTTC; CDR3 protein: CASSLVPGREWEQFF
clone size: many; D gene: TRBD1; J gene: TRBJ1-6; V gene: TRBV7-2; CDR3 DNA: TGTGCCAGCAGCTTACCGGGACAGGGCCGTTCACCCCTCCACTTT; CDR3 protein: CASSLPGQGRSPLHF
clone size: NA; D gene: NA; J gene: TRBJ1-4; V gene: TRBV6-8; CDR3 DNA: TGTGCCAGCAGTTATTCGTCCGGGACACCACTATGGGAACTGTTTTTT; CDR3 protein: CASSYSSGTPLWELFF
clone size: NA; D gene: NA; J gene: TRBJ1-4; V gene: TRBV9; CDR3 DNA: TGTGCCAGCGGGCCAGGGACTAATGAAAAACTGTTTTTT; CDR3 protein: CASGPGTNEKLFF
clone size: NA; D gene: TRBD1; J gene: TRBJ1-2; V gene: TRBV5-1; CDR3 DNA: TGCGCCAGCAGCCCACGACAGGGGAACGGCTACACCTTC; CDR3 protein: CASSPRQGNGYTF
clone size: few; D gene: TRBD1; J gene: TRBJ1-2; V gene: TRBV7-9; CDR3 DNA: TGTGCCAGCACCGCGACAGGGACTGGTGGCTACACCTTC; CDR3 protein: CASTATGTGGYTF
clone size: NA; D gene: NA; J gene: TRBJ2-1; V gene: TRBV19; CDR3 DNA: TGTGCCAGTAGTATATTTGTTTACAGGGACAATGAGCAGTTCTTC; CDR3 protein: CASSIFVYRDNEQFF
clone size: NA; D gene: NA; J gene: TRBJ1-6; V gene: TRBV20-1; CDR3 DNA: TGCAGTGCCCTCACCCACACGAGTAATTCACCCCTCCACTTT; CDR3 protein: CSALTHTSNSPLHF
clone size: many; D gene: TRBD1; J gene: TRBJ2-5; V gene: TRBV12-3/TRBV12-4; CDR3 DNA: TGTGCCAGCAGTCCAAGGGACAGGCAAGAGACCCAGTACTTC; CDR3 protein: CASSPRDRQETQYF
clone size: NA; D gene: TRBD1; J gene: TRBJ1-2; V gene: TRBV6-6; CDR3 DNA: TGTGCCAGCAGTTACACCCTAATTACAGGGGCGGGCTACACCTTC; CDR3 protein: CASSYTLITGAGYTF
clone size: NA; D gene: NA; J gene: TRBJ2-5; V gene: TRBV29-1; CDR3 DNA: TGCAGCGTTGAAAAGTTAAAGTACCAAGAGACCCAGTACTTC; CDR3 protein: CSVEKLKYQETQYF
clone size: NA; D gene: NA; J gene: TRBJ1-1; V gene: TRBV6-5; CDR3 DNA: TGTGCCAGCAGTTACTCGATAGGGATGAACACTGAAGCTTTCTTT; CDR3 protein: CASSYSIGMNTEAFF
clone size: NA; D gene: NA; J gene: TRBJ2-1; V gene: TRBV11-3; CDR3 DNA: TGTGCCAGCAGCCAGGGACCGACAGACCCCCCCGACAATGAGCAGTTCTTC; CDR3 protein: CASSQGPTDPPDNEQFF
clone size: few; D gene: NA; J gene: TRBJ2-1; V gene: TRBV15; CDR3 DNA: TGTGCCACCGGCCCGGAGGAGCAGTTCTTC; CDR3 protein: CATGPEEQFF
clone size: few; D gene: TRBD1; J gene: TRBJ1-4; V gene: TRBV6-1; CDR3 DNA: TGTGCCAGCAGTCACGGGACAGCAACTAATGAAAAACTGTTTTTT; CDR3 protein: CASSHGTATNEKLFF
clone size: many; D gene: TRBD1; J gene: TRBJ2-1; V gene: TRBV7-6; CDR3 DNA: TGTGCCAGCAGCTTATTATTCGGGACAGGGGACAATGAGCAGTTCTTC; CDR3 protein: CASSLLFGTGDNEQFF
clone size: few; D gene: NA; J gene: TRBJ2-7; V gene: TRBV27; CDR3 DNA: TGTGCCAGCAGCCTCAGTACGGGCCCAGGGTACGAGCAGTACTTC; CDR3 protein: CASSLSTGPGYEQYF
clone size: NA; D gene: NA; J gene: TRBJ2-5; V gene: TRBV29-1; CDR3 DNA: TGCAGCGTTACCCGAAGGTCCAGGCAGGACCAGTACTTC; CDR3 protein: CSVTRRSRQDQYF
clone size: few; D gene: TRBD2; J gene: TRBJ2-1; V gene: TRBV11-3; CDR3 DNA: TGTGCCAGCAGCTTTAGCGGGGGGGCCCGGGACAATGAGCAGTTCTTC; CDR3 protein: CASSFSGGARDNEQFF
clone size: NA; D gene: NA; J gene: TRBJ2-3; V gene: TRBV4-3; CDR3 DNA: TGCGCCAGCAGCCAAGAAGTCATAGCGTTACTGGGCACAGATACGCAGTATTTT; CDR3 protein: CASSQEVIALLGTDTQYF
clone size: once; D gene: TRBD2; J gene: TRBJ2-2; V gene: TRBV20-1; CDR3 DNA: TGCAGTGCTAGACAGTCCGGGACTACCCAATACGGGGAGCTGTTTTTT; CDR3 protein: CSARQSGTTQYGELFF
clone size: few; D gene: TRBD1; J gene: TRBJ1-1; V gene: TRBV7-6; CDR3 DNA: TGTGCCAGCAGCTCACCGACAGGGGCGGCTTTCTTT; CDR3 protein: CASSSPTGAAFF
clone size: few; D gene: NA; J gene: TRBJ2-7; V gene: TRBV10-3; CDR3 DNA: TGTGCCATCAGGGTCGGACTTCCGGGACACGGTTACGAGCAGTACTTC; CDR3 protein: CAIRVGLPGHGYEQYF
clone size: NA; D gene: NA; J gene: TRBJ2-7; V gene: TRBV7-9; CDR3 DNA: TGTGCCAGCAGCTTACTCGCTGACGAGCAGTACTTC; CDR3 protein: CASSLLADEQYF
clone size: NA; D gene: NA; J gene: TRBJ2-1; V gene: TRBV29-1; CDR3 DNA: TGCAGCGTTGCGGACGTTATCGACAATGAGCAGTTCTTC; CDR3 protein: CSVADVIDNEQFF
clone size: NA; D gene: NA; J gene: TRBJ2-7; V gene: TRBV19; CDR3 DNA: TGTGCCAGTAGTGCGTCGACGGCCTCCTACGAGCAGTACTTC; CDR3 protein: CASSASTASYEQYF
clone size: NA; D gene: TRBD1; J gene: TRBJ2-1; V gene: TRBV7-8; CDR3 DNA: TGTGCCAGCAGCGCGGACAGGGGGGAGGACAATGAGCAGTTCTTC; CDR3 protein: CASSADRGEDNEQFF
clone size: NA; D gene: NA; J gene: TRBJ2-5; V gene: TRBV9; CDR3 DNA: TGTGCCAGCAGCGATTACATGAGGATTCAAGAGACCCAGTACTTC; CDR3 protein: CASSDYMRIQETQYF
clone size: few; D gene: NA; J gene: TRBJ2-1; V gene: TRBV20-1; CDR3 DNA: TGCAGTGCTAGAGTCCGACTCAGCTCCTACAATGAGCAGTTCTTC; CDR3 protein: CSARVRLSSYNEQFF
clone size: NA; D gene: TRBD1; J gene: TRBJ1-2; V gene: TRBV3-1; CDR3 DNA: TGTGCCAGCAGCCAAGATCACAGGGGGTATGGCTACACCTTC; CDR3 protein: CASSQDHRGYGYTF
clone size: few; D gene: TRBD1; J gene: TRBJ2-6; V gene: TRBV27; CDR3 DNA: TGTGCCAGCAGACATATCTGGGACAGGGGGCTGTCTGGGGCCAACGTCCTGACTTTC; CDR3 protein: CASRHIWDRGLSGANVLTF
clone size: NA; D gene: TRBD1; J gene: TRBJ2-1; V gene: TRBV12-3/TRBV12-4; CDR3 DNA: TGTGCCAGCAGTTTTGTCGTTCCGGGACAGGGATTCAATGAGCAGTTCTTC; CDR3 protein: CASSFVVPGQGFNEQFF
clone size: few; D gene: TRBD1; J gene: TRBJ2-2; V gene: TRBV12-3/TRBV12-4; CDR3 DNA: TGTGCCAGCACCAGGACAGGGAGCTCGAACACCGGGGAGCTGTTTTTT; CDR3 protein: CASTRTGSSNTGELFF
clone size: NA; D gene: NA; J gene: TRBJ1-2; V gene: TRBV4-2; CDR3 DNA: TGTGCCAGCAGCCAAGATTTCACGAGACACCCAGCGGGTGGCTACACCTTC; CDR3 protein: CASSQDFTRHPAGGYTF
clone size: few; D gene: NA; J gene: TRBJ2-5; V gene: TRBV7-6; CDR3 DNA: TGTGCCAGCAGCTCCTACCTGGGGACTCGACAAAAAGAGACCCAGTACTTC; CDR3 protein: CASSSYLGTRQKETQYF
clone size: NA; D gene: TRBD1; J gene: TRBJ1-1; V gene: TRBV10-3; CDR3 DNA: TGTGCCATCAGTGAGTCGCGGGACAGGGGGGACACTGAAGCTTTCTTT; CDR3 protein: CAISESRDRGDTEAFF
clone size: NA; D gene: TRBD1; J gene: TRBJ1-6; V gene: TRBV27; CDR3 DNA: TGTGCCAGCAGAACTTACAGGGGAAATTCACCCCTCCACTTT; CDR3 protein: CASRTYRGNSPLHF
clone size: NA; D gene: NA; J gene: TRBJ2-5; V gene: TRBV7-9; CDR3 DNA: TGTGCCAGCAGCTTAGCGCGGCAGACATTCCAAGAGACCCAGTACTTC; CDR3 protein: CASSLARQTFQETQYF
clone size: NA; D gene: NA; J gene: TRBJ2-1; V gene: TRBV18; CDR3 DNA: TGTGCCAGCTCCCTGGAGGCTGGTGAGCAGTTCTTC; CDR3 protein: CASSLEAGEQFF
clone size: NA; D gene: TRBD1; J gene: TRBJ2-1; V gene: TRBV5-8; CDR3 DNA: TGTGCCAGCAGCTTGGGACAGGGGTTTGGGGATGAGCAGTTCTTC; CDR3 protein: CASSLGQGFGDEQFF
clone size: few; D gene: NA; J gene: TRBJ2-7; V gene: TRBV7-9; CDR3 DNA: TGTGCCAGCAGCTTAGGAGGGCAGGAGGAATCCTACGAGCAGTACTTC; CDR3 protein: CASSLGGQEESYEQYF
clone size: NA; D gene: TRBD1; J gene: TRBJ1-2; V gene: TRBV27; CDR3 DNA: TGTGCCAGCAGTACCTCCGGGACAGGCTATGGCTACACCTTC; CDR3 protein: CASSTSGTGYGYTF
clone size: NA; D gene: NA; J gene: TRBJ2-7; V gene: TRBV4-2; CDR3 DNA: TGTGCCAGCAGCAGGGGATCAGGGGAGCAGTACTTC; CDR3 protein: CASSRGSGEQYF
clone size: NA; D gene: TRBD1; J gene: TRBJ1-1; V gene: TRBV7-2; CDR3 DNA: TGTGCCGATAGCCCAGGGGGAGCAAACACTGAAGCTTTCTTT; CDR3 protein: CADSPGGANTEAFF